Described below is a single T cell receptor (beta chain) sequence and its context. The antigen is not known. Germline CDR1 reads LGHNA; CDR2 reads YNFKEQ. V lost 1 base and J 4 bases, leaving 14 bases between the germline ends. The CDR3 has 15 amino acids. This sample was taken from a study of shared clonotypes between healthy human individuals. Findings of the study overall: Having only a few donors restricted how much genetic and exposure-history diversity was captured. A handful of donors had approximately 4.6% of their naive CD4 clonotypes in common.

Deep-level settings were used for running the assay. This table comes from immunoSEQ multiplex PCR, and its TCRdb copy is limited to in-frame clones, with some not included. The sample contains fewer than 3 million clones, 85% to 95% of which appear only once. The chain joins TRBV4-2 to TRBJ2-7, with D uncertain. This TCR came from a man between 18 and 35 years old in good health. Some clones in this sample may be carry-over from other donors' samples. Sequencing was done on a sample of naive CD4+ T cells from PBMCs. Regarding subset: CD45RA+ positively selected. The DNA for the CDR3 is TGTGCCAGCAGCCAAGGGTCCTCCCCCTCTTACGAGCAGTACTTC. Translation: CASSQGSSPSYEQYF.